Below, 22 T cell receptor beta chains from the same sample are listed, as sequenced in a study of blood T cell repertoires in COVID-19. The assay was immunoSEQ multiplex PCR, and TCRdb's table has in-frame clones only and misses some. Among 200,000 to 250,000 clones listed, more than 85% were seen once. The source material was peripheral blood. The receptors originated from a man between 60 and 75 years old with acute or convalescent COVID-19.

The chain employs TRBV5-1 and TRBJ2-1; 12 nucleotides agree with TRBD2. Germline-derived CDR1 and CDR2 are SGHRS and YFSETQ. The CDR3 contains 15 residues. V shed 4 bases and J 5 bases; nucleotides not matched to a gene: 4. The CDR3 here is CASSTSGGRNNEQFF. CDR3 coding DNA: TGCGCCAGCAGCACTAGCGGGGGGAGGAACAATGAGCAGTTCTTC.

The chain is built from TRBV6-5 and TRBJ2-1; TRBD1 matches 7 bases. V was pared by 6 bases and J by 3 bases, with 8 bases of the junction left unmatched. Germline loops: CDR1 MNHEY, CDR2 SVGAGI. This CDR3 spans 15 amino acids. The CDR3 sequence is CASSRLTGNYNEQFF. The DNA of the CDR3 is TGTGCCAGCAGCAGATTGACAGGGAACTACAATGAGCAGTTCTTC.

The chain uses TRBV27 and TRBJ2-1; 11 bases are a match to TRBD2. J was trimmed by 4 bases and V by 3 bases; bases with no gene match: 5. From germline, CDR1 is MNHEY and CDR2 SMNVEV (reference sequence). The CDR3 has 16 residues. The CDR3 spells CASSFRLAGLYNEQFF. As DNA, the CDR3 is TGTGCCAGCAGTTTCCGACTAGCGGGGTTATACAATGAGCAGTTCTTC.

The gene calls are TRBV29-1 and TRBJ1-2, with D possibly TRBD1 on 6 matching bases. V lost 5 bases to trimming and J lost 3 bases, with 13 bases between them. The CDR3 is 13 amino acids. The germline V gene encodes CDR1 SQVTM and CDR2 ANQGSEA. CDR3 region: CSVHKGGDYGYTF. The CDR3 region has the DNA TGCAGCGTTCATAAGGGGGGGGACTATGGCTACACCTTC.

This clone came up once. The chain recombines TRBV27 with TRBJ2-4; 7 bases line up with TRBD2. V gave up 7 bases and J gave up 5 bases; unmatched junction bases: 11. The germline CDR1 and CDR2 sequences are MNHEY and SMNVEV (reference sequence). The CDR3 extends over 15 amino acids. CDR3 residues: CASKGLGGYENIQYF. The DNA of the CDR3 is TGTGCCAGCAAGGGTCTGGGAGGGTACGAAAACATTCAGTACTTC.

In this sample, this clone turned up a few times. This sequence joins TRBV6-5 and TRBJ2-3, with D unclear. Germline V gene sequence: CDR1 MNHEY, CDR2 SVGAGI. V lost 0 bases and J lost 6, with 4 bases in between. The CDR3 extends over 12 amino acids. The CDR3 sequence is CASSYSGDTQYF. The CDR3 DNA reads TGTGCCAGCAGTTACTCCGGGGATACGCAGTATTTT.

This chain joins TRBV7-9 and TRBJ1-5; TRBD1 aligns across 10 bases. Germline V gene data show CDR1 as SEHNR and CDR2 as FQNEAQ (reference sequence). V lost 5 bases and J lost 0; bases outside the gene matches: 10. CDR3 length: 18 residues. This CDR3 reads CASSPDRGLINSNQPQHF. In DNA form, the CDR3 reads TGTGCCAGCAGCCCCGACAGGGGGCTCATTAATAGCAATCAGCCCCAGCATTTT.

The V gene is TRBV7-2, the J gene TRBJ2-3; 7 positions agree with TRBD2. The CDR3 sequence is 14 residues long. Germline loops: CDR1 SGHTA, CDR2 FQGNSA. V gave up 1 base and J gave up 5 bases; unmatched junction bases: 3. CDR3 sequence: CASSLVASGDTQYF. CDR3 sequence (DNA): TGTGCCAGCAGCTTAGTAGCTAGCGGAGATACGCAGTATTTT.

The chain recombines TRBV27 with TRBJ1-1; possibly TRBD1 for D (6 bases). V was shortened by 2 bases and J by 1 base, with 8 bases between the two germline ends. The CDR3 runs to 14 residues. Germline V gives CDR1 MNHEY, CDR2 SMNVEV (reference sequence). In DNA, the CDR3 is TGTGCCAGCAGTTTAGGACAGAAGAACACTGAAGCTTTCTTT. Translating it yields CASSLGQKNTEAFF.

This clone appeared a single time. As DNA, the CDR3 is TGTGCCAGCAGCCCCCATAGACAGGGGGCTGGAAACACCATATATTTT. Translation: CASSPHRQGAGNTIYF. The chain recombines TRBV7-2 with TRBJ1-3; 9 bases line up with TRBD1. The CDR3 runs to 16 residues. V shed 5 bases, J shed 2 bases, and the junction held 7 bases outside the gene matches. Germline loops: CDR1 SGHTA, CDR2 FQGNSA.

This clone was seen a handful of times. V gene TRBV5-4 combines with J gene TRBJ1-1; 12 bases are a match to TRBD1. The CDR3 loop spans 16 amino acids. Germline CDR1 and CDR2: SGHNT and YYREEE (reference sequence). V lost 4 bases and J lost 8; bases outside the gene matches: 12. The CDR3 sequence: CASSRPGTGGGREAFF. The CDR3 coding sequence is TGTGCCAGCAGCAGGCCCGGGACAGGGGGCGGAAGAGAAGCTTTCTTT.

This sequence joins TRBV4-3 and TRBJ2-7; no definite D call. The CDR3 extends over 14 amino acids. V lost 0 bases and J 4 bases, leaving 10 bases between the germline ends. Germline CDR1 is LGHNA and CDR2 is YSLEER. The DNA of the CDR3 is TGCGCCAGCAGCCAAGATATAGGAGTATACGAGCAGTACTTC. Its translation is CASSQDIGVYEQYF.

The chain links TRBV7-9 to TRBJ1-2; 9 bases agree with TRBD1. The CDR3 is 15 amino acids. Germline V CDR1 and CDR2: SEHNR, FQNEAQ (reference sequence). Unmatched junction bases numbered 7, after V lost 5 bases and J lost 3 bases. CDR3 amino acids: CASSRPTGGYYGYTF. The CDR3 coding sequence is TGTGCCAGCAGCCGCCCGACAGGGGGATACTATGGCTACACCTTC.

The chain recombines TRBV5-4 with TRBJ2-3, with 12 bases identical to TRBD2. V lost 7 bases and J lost 4; bases outside the gene matches: 10. CDR1 is SGHNT, CDR2 YYREEE, per germline (reference sequence). The CDR3 has 16 residues. The DNA for the CDR3 is TGTGCCAGCGGAAAAACTAGCGGGGGGAATTCAGATACGCAGTATTTT. Translating gives CASGKTSGGNSDTQYF.

The rearrangement links TRBV30 to TRBJ2-5; 8 nucleotides line up with TRBD2. The junction had 9 bases not matched to a gene; V was cut back by 7 bases and J by 2 bases. This CDR3 is built from 14 residues. CDR1 is GTSNPN, CDR2 SVGIG, per germline (reference sequence). Here the CDR3 DNA reads TGTGCCTCCAACGGGGGGGCCAGGCAAGAGACCCAGTACTTC. Translating gives CASNGGARQETQYF. The full variable domain, in which reference TRBV30 and TRBJ2-5 provide the parts outside the CDR3, is SQTIHQWPATLVQPVGSPLSLECTVEGTSNPNLYWYRQAAGRGLQLLFYSVGIGQISSEVPQNLSASRPQDRQFILSSKKLLLSDSGFYLCASNGGARQETQYFGPGTRLLVL.

This chain joins TRBV15 and TRBJ1-1; D not resolved. The germline V gene has CDR1 LNHNV and CDR2 YYDKDF (reference sequence). The CDR3 extends over 15 amino acids. Between the trimmed V and J ends, which lost 0 bases and 4 bases, there was a span of 12 bases. DNA for the CDR3: TGTGCCACCAGCAGAGATCGTCGGGATCTCACTGAAGCTTTCTTT. Translated: CATSRDRRDLTEAFF.

The chain carries TRBV9 and TRBJ2-3, with 8 bases fitting TRBD1. The CDR3 spans 19 residues. V shed 7 bases and J 0 bases; nucleotides not matched to a gene: 19. Germline V gene sequence: CDR1 SGDLS, CDR2 YYNGEE. CDR3: CASASGIAGGSTSTDTQYF. The DNA for the CDR3 is TGTGCCAGCGCAAGTGGGATCGCAGGGGGCAGCACCAGCACAGATACGCAGTATTTT.

In DNA form, the CDR3 reads TGTGCCAGCAGCCGTCGACAGATAGTAAACTTGAACACTGAAGCTTTCTTT. Its protein is CASSRRQIVNLNTEAFF. The chain couples TRBV7-6 to TRBJ1-1; D perhaps matches TRBD1 (5 bases). CDR1 and CDR2 (germline): SGHVS, FNYEAQ. Deletions cut 5 bases from V and 0 bases from J, with 19 bases between. The CDR3 runs 17 residues.

This chain links TRBV23-1 with TRBJ1-5, with D unresolved. TRBV23-1 is an open reading frame whose function is uncertain. V was pared by 0 bases and J by 1 base, with 16 bases between. This CDR3 has 18 residues. CDR3 bases: TGCGCCAGCAGTCAATCGAGATCGGGCGGAGGGAGCAATCAGCCCCAGCATTTT. As protein: CASSQSRSGGGSNQPQHF.

The J gene is TRBJ2-7, the V gene TRBV20-1, with D unclear. CDR1 is DFQATT, CDR2 SNEGSKA, per germline (reference sequence). V gave up 3 bases and J gave up 1 base, with 16 bases separating them. The CDR3 is 15 residues long. This CDR3 reads CSASNLQVPSYEQYF. The CDR3 nucleotides read TGCAGTGCTAGTAATCTCCAGGTGCCATCCTACGAGCAGTACTTC.

The gene calls are TRBV13 and TRBJ2-7; 8 bases map to TRBD2. CDR3 length: 16 amino acids. Losses at the gene ends were 5 bases for V and 3 bases for J; bases not matched to a gene: 12. Germline V CDR1 and CDR2: PRHDT, FYEKMQ (reference sequence). CDR3 protein: CASSARGGATSYEQYF. The CDR3 DNA reads as TGTGCCAGCAGCGCACGGGGGGGGGCGACGAGCTACGAGCAGTACTTC.

The rearrangement uses TRBV2 and TRBJ1-5; 8 nucleotides align to TRBD1. Per germline, CDR1 SNHLY and CDR2 FYNNEI. The trim removed 6 bases at V and 3 bases at J, leaving 10 bases unmatched. The CDR3 sequence is 16 residues long. The CDR3, as DNA: TGTGCCAGCAGACTTGGACAGGGAGCTTTCAATCAGCCCCAGCATTTT. Amino acid sequence: CASRLGQGAFNQPQHF.